This is a list of T cell receptor beta chains from one sample in a study of T cell responses to AZD1222 COVID-19 vaccine. Libraries were prepared by immunoSEQ multiplex PCR; TCRdb keeps only in-frame clonotypes and omits some of them. The sample records some 130,000 clones, more than 85% being singletons. The material sequenced was peripheral blood, taken on day 0 of AZD1222 vaccination. All receptors come from an adult in good health. Each CDR3 is given with its conserved first and last residue.

CDR3 length | J gene | V gene | CDR3 protein
14 | TRBJ1-2 | TRBV7-8 | CASSSGQGNYGYTF
14 | TRBJ2-1 | TRBV6-5 | CASLRSKYYNEQFF
13 | TRBJ2-7 | TRBV5-1 | CASSPVREDEQYF
12 | TRBJ1-3 | TRBV12-3/TRBV12-4 | CASSLQGNTIYF
14 | TRBJ2-5 | TRBV18 | CASSPPSRVETQYF
16 | TRBJ2-1 | TRBV5-1 | CASSLGEQGWGNEQFF
15 | TRBJ2-5 | TRBV7-3 | CASSLTGSWRETQYF
16 | TRBJ2-5 | TRBV6-6 | CASSYSKTGTQETQYF
15 | TRBJ1-5 | TRBV27 | CASQNAGYSNQPQHF
12 | TRBJ1-1 | TRBV12-3/TRBV12-4 | CASHASGPEAFF
15 | TRBJ1-2 | TRBV9 | CASSVDSGRSYGYTF
13 | TRBJ1-5 | TRBV2 | CASSGTGNQPQHF
15 | TRBJ2-7 | TRBV6-5 | CASSMGTEGPYEQYF
15 | TRBJ2-4 | TRBV11-2 | CASSLDHNGGDIQYF
13 | TRBJ1-1 | TRBV5-1 | CASSLDSPSQAFF
14 | TRBJ1-5 | TRBV19 | CASSFVELNQPQHF
13 | TRBJ2-6 | TRBV2 | CASSDAGANVLTF
13 | TRBJ2-1 | TRBV11-3 | CASGLGSYNEQFF